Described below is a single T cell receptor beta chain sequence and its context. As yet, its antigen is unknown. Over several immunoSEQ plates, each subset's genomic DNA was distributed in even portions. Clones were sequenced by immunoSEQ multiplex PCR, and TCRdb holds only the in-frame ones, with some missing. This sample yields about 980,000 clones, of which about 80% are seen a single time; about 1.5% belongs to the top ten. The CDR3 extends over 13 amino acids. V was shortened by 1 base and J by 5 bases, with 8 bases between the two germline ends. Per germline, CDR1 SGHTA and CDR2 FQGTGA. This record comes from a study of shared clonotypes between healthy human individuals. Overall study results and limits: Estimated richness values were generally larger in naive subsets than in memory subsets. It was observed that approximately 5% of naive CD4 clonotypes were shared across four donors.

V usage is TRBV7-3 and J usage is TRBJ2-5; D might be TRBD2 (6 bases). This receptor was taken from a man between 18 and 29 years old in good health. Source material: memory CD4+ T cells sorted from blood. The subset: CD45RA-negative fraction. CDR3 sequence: CASSLNRGETQYF. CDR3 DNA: TGTGCCAGCAGCTTAAACCGGGGGGAGACCCAGTACTTC.